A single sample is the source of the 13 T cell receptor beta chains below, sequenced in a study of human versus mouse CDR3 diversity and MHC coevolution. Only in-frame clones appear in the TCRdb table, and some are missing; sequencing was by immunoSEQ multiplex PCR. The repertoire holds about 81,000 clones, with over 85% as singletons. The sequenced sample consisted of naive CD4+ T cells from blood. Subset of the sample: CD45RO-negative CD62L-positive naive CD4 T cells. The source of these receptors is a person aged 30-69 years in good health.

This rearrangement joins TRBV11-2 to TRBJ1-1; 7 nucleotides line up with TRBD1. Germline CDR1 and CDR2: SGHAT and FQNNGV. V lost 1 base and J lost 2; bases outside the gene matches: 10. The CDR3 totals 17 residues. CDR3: CASSLVTGGTANTEAFF. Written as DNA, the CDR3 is TGTGCCAGCAGCTTAGTAACCGGAGGGACAGCCAACACTGAAGCTTTCTTT.

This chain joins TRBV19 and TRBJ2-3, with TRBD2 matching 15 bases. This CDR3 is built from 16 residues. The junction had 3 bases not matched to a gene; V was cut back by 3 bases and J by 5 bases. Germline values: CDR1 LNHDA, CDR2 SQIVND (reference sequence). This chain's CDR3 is CASSMRTSGRGDTQYF. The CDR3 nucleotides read TGTGCCAGTAGTATGCGGACTAGCGGGAGGGGAGATACGCAGTATTTT. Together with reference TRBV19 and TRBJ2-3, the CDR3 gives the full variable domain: DGGITQSPKYLFRKEGQNVTLSCEQNLNHDAMYWYRQDPGQGLRLIYYSQIVNDFQKGDIAEGYSVSREKKESFPLTVTSAQKNPTAFYLCASSMRTSGRGDTQYFGPGTRLTVL.

The CDR3 sequence: CASSIQGSADTQYF. The DNA of the CDR3 is TGTGCCAGTAGTATCCAGGGTTCGGCAGATACGCAGTATTTT. The chain couples TRBV19 to TRBJ2-3, with D perhaps TRBD1 (5 bases). V lost 3 bases, J lost 4 bases, and 11 bases lay in between. CDR1 LNHDA and CDR2 SQIVND come from the germline V gene (reference sequence). The CDR3 length is 14 residues.

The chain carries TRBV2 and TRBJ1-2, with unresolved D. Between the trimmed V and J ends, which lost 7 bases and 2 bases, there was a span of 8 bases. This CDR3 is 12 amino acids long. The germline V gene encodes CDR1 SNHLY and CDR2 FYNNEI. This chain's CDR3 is CASTGPNYGYTF. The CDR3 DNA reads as TGTGCCAGCACAGGTCCGAACTATGGCTACACCTTC. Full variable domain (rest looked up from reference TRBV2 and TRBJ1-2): EPEVTQTPSHQVTQMGQEVILRCVPISNHLYFYWYRQILGQKVEFLVSFYNNEISEKSEIFDDQFSVERPDGSNFTLKIRSTKLEDSAMYFCASTGPNYGYTFGSGTRLTVV.

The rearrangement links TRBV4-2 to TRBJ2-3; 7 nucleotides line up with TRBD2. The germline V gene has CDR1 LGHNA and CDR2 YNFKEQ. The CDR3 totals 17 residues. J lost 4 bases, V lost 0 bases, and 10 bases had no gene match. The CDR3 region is CASSQELRTRVADTQYF. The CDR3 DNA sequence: TGTGCCAGCAGCCAAGAACTAAGGACTAGGGTTGCAGATACGCAGTATTTT.

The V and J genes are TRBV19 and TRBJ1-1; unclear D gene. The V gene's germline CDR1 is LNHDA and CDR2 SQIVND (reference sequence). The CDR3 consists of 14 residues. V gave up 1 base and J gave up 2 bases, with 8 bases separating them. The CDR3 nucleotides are TGTGCCAGTAGTATAGGTACCAGAAACACTGAAGCTTTCTTT. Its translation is CASSIGTRNTEAFF.

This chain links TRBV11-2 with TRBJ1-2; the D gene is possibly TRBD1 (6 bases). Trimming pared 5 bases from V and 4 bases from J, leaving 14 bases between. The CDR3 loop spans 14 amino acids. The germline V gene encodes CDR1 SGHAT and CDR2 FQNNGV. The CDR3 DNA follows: TGTGCCAGCAGCCCAGATGGGGGGGCCTATGGCTACACCTTC. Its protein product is CASSPDGGAYGYTF. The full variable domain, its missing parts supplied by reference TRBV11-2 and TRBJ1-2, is EAGVAQSPRYKIIEKRQSVAFWCNPISGHATLYWYQQILGQGPKLLIQFQNNGVVDDSQLPKDRFSAERLKGVDSTLKIQPAKLEDSAVYLCASSPDGGAYGYTFGSGTRLTVV.

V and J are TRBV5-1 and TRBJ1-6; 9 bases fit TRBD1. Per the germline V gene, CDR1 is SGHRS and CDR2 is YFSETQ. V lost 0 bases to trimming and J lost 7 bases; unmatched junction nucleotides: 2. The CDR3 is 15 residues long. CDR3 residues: CASSLAGTGNSPLHF. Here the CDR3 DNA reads TGCGCCAGCAGCTTGGCCGGGACAGGGAATTCACCCCTCCACTTT.

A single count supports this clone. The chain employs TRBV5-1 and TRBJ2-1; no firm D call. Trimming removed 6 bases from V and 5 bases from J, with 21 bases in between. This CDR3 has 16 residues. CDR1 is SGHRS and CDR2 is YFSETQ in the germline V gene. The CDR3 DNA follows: TGCGCCAGCAACCCTACCGGCGGCCTTCCCGACAATGAGCAGTTCTTC. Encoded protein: CASNPTGGLPDNEQFF.

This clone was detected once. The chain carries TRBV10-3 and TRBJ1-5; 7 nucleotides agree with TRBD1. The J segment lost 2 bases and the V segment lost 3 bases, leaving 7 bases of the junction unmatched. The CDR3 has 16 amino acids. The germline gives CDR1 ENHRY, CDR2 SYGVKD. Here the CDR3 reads CAISDTRQGGNQPQHF. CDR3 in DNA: TGTGCCATCAGTGACACCCGACAGGGAGGCAATCAGCCCCAGCATTTT.

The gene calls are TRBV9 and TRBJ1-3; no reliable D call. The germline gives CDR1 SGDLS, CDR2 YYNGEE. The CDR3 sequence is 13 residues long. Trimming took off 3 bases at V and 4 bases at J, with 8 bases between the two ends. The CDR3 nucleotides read TGTGCCAGCAGCGAGAGCGGAGGAAACACCATATATTTT. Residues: CASSESGGNTIYF.

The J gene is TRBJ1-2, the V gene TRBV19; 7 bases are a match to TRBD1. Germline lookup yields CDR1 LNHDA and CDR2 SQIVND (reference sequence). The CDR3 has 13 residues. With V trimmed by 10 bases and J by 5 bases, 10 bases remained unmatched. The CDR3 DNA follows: TGTGCCATTTCACCGACAGGGACGTATGGCTACACCTTC. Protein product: CAISPTGTYGYTF.

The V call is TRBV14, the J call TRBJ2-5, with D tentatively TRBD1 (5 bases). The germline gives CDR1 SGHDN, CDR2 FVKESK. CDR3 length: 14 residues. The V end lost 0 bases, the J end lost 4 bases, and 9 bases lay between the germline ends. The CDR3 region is CASSQDQGPETQYF. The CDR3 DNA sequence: TGTGCCAGCAGCCAAGACCAGGGCCCAGAGACCCAGTACTTC.